Here is one T cell receptor beta chain with its context. Its antigen is unknown. Base-call qualities are not available, and no considerably larger clone is one nucleotide away. This specimen belongs to a study of blood T cell repertoires in COVID-19 (dated by TCRdb to 2020 to 2021). With regard to the full study: The collaborator samples originated in the United States, Italy and Spain and spanned the acute and convalescent phases of COVID-19. The prospective study material was composed of cDNA or gDNA derived from T cells, B-cell-depleted T cells, or PBMCs. The dataset comprised deeply sampled blood TCRbeta repertoires from subjects exposed to, actively infected with, or recovered from COVID-19. The repertoires were released in a freely available public database meant as a resource for research on the immune response to SARS-CoV-2. The samples were drawn from the first 160 participants of the ongoing ImmuneRACE study and from 950 to 1,500 subjects provided by 6 global collaborators. A de-identified subject ID, COVID-19 status, age in years and sex were almost always included in the sample metadata. Where available, HLA class I and class II types were obtained from metadata supplied by the sample provider rather than from assay-based typing.

V and J are trimmed by 6 bases and 9 bases, and the gene matches miss 17 bases of the junction. Its CDR3 holds 16 amino acids, cysteine through phenylalanine. Only CDR3 DNA remains: 48 bases, in frame from the first base. The CDR1 and CDR2 encoded by the germline V gene are SGHNT and YENEEA. Enrolling through a virtual design, the prospective study's participants ranged in age from roughly 18 to 90 years and lived across about two dozen United States geographic areas. In the prospective study, participants were assigned to cohorts based on the clinical history participants reported in a screening survey and a study questionnaire. Recovered participants in ImmuneRACE Cohort 3 were defined by two consecutive negative NP/OP PCR tests, clearance by a healthcare professional, or resolution of symptoms. Each participant in the prospective study had whole blood, serum and a nasopharyngeal or oropharyngeal swab collected by mobile phlebotomists. Additional blood draws and questionnaires over a roughly two-month period could optionally be provided by prospective study participants. Before DNA extraction, prospective study blood samples were shipped either frozen or at room temperature.

TCRbeta CDR3 regions were amplified from genomic DNA using the immunoSEQ Assay, a bias-controlled multiplex PCR. Concerning the study's data processing: Within the assay, amplification of reference gene primers was used to estimate how many nucleated cells each sample contained. To quantify the absolute abundance of each unique TCRbeta CDR3 rearrangement, sequence reads were collapsed and filtered. For each sample, productive Simpson clonality was calculated as the square root of Simpson's diversity index over productive rearrangements. TCRdb re-hosts the immuneACCESS table, in-frame sequences only. Its copies lack some clones; in the studies checked, an unresolved V gene accounts for under half of them, and the cause for the rest is not known. The V and J calls and clone size come from that table; D and trimming were worked out from the DNA. The sample records about 250,000 clones, about nine tenths of which are singletons. The ten largest clones represent around 1.7% of the sample.

What the authors observed across the whole study: The quantity of clinical and demographic metadata differed by source and by participant and was supplied without curation.

The rearrangement joined TRBV11-3 to TRBJ2-7; TRBD2 matches 10 bases in the middle. The sequencing sample was made of PBMCs or T cells enriched from blood (not recorded which). The source of this sequence is a man aged 35-49 years who had recovered from COVID-19. CDR3 loop: CASSRGRLAGGVRQYF. Here is the DNA: TGTGCCAGCAGTCGAGGCAGGTTAGCGGGAGGTGTTCGGCAGTACTTC.